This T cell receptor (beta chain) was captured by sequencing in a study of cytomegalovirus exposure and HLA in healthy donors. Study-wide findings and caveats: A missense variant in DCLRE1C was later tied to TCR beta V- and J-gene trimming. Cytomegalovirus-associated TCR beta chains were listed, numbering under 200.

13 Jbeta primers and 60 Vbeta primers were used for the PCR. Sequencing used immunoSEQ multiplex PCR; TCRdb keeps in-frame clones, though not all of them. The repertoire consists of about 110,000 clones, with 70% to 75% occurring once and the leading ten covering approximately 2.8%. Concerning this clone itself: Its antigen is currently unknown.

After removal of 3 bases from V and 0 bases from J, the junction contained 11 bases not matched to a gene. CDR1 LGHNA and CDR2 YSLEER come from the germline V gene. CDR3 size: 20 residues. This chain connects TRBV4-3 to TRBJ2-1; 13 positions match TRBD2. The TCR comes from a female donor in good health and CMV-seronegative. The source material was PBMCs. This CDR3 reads CASSHSLAGGPWTSYNEQFF. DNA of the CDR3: TGCGCCAGCAGCCATTCACTAGCGGGAGGGCCATGGACCTCCTACAATGAGCAGTTCTTC.